A single T cell receptor beta chain is shown here with its context. The antigen is unknown. This entry comes from a study of T cells in Graves' hyperthyroidism and ophthalmopathy. No progression to ophthalmopathy during 18 months of follow-up defined stable disease. Newly diagnosed patients aged 18 to 65 had hyperthyroidism of under 2 months' duration. Template material for amplifying TCR beta CDR3 regions consisted of RNA transcripts. The study used the HTBI primer set for a first-round RT-PCR of the TCR CDR3. TCRdb analysed the multiplex PCR reads with MiXCR anew, one entry per CDR3 protein. Of about 760,000 distinct CDR3 sequences in the sample, 35% were seen once. Study-level results: Most clonotypes expanded in thyroid above 0.001 were likewise present in blood.

The sequence derives from a woman in her forties with Graves' hyperthyroidism. Sequenced: blood.

The CDR3 loop is CSVEGGIYGYTF. The CDR3 DNA reads TGCAGCGTTGAAGGCGGCATCTATGGCTACACCTTC. This chain uses TRBV29-1 with TRBJ1-2; D is uncertain. With 1 base removed from V and 4 bases from J, the gap between germline ends came to 7 bases. CDR1 SQVTM and CDR2 ANQGSEA come from the germline V gene. CDR3 length: 12 amino acids.